This TCR beta chain was observed in a study of blood T cell repertoires in COVID-19. Authors' methods: Nucleated cell number was recorded as an estimate derived from reference gene primer amplification. The assay was immunoSEQ multiplex PCR, and TCRdb's table has in-frame clones only and misses some. The DNA gave D and trimming, while V, J and clone size come from that table. The sample lists about 92,000 clones; 72% were seen once. The CDR3 runs 13 residues. The V and J ends lost 3 bases and 0 bases respectively, with 8 bases between them. Germline CDR1 reads DFQATT; CDR2 reads SNEGSKA (reference sequence).

V usage is TRBV20-1 and J usage is TRBJ1-2, with no clear D. Sequencing used peripheral blood. The sequence was collected from a woman aged 60-75 years in a cohort sampled during active or convalescent COVID-19. The CDR3 coding sequence is TGCAGTGCTAGTGGTGGAGCTAACTATGGCTACACCTTC. Translated: CSASGGANYGYTF.